The rows below give T cell receptor beta chains drawn from one sample of a study of blood T cell repertoires in COVID-19. The table came from immunoSEQ multiplex PCR; TCRdb's copy has only in-frame clones and leaves some out. Of roughly 120,000 clones in the sample, less than 90% were seen once. The sequenced sample was peripheral blood. The receptors shown here come from an older man who had recovered from COVID-19. Each CDR3 is given with its conserved first and last residue. D genes are given only for firm matches. Expanded clones get a size class; other rows say once, few or many, or leave the size out.

D gene	J gene	V gene	clone size	CDR3 protein	CDR3 DNA
TRBD2	TRBJ2-5	TRBV5-1	NA	CASSLLAGAIQETQYF	TGCGCCAGCAGCCTTCTAGCGGGGGCCATCCAAGAGACCCAGTACTTC
TRBD1	TRBJ2-7	TRBV6-1	NA	CASSVILTGTGNAEQYF	TGTGCCAGCAGTGTGATCCTTACCGGGACAGGGAACGCCGAGCAGTACTTC
NA	TRBJ2-7	TRBV19	NA	CASSPGGHREQYF	TGTGCCAGTAGTCCCGGGGGGCATCGGGAGCAGTACTTC
NA	TRBJ2-3	TRBV7-2	NA	CASSLADSTQYF	TGTGCCAGCAGCTTAGCGGACTCTACGCAGTATTTT
NA	TRBJ1-3	TRBV28	few	CASRRFGNTIYF	TGTGCCAGCAGGCGATTTGGAAACACCATATATTTT
TRBD2	TRBJ2-3	TRBV28	NA	CASRRSGGTDTQYF	TGTGCCAGCAGACGTAGCGGGGGCACAGATACGCAGTATTTT
NA	TRBJ1-4	TRBV28	NA	CASSSPGSATNEKLFF	TGTGCCAGCAGTTCCCCCGGGTCAGCAACTAATGAAAAACTGTTTTTT
TRBD1	TRBJ2-7	TRBV14	NA	CASSQKGTGSYEQYF	TGTGCCAGCAGCCAAAAGGGGACAGGGAGCTACGAGCAGTACTTC
NA	TRBJ1-2	TRBV28	NA	CASSPPYRAGYGYTF	TGTGCCAGCAGCCCCCCATACAGGGCGGGCTATGGCTACACCTTC
NA	TRBJ2-1	TRBV5-1	NA	CASGLAPTYNEQFF	TGCGCCAGCGGACTGGCCCCGACCTACAATGAGCAGTTCTTC
TRBD2	TRBJ2-1	TRBV28	NA	CASSSPLAGSYNEQFF	TGTGCCAGCAGTTCGCCGCTAGCGGGCTCCTACAATGAGCAGTTCTTC
TRBD2	TRBJ2-7	TRBV19	NA	CASSNPGLAENYEQYF	TGTGCCAGTAGTAACCCGGGACTAGCGGAAAACTACGAGCAGTACTTC
NA	TRBJ2-2	TRBV19	NA	CASSSPGERTGELFF	TGTGCCAGTAGTAGTCCAGGGGAAAGAACCGGGGAGCTGTTTTTT
NA	TRBJ2-1	TRBV24-1	NA	CATSDPSLANRAHNEQFF	TGTGCCACCAGTGATCCGTCGCTAGCGAACAGAGCTCACAATGAGCAGTTCTTC
NA	TRBJ1-4	TRBV18	NA	CASSPTAGNEKLFF	TGTGCCAGCTCACCGACAGCCGGGAATGAAAAACTGTTTTTT
NA	TRBJ1-5	TRBV12-3/TRBV12-4	NA	CASSRRRDQPQHF	TGTGCCAGCAGTCGCCGCCGAGATCAGCCCCAGCATTTT
NA	TRBJ2-3	TRBV5-1	NA	CASGGDVSGTSTDTQYF	TGCGCCAGCGGCGGCGACGTTAGCGGAACTAGCACAGATACGCAGTATTTT
TRBD1	TRBJ2-7	TRBV7-8	NA	CASSLEVDRGHVEQYF	TGTGCCAGCAGCTTAGAGGTCGACAGGGGGCACGTCGAGCAGTACTTC
TRBD1	TRBJ1-2	TRBV5-1	NA	CASSSHPGQEVDGYTF	TGCGCCAGCAGCTCCCACCCGGGACAGGAGGTCGATGGCTACACCTTC
TRBD1	TRBJ1-1	TRBV6-5	NA	CASRIGTVNTEAFF	TGTGCCAGCCGAATCGGGACAGTGAACACTGAAGCTTTCTTT
NA	TRBJ2-7	TRBV19	NA	CASAAGYEQYF	TGTGCCAGTGCCGCGGGGTACGAGCAGTACTTC
TRBD1	TRBJ1-2	TRBV3-1/TRBV3-2	NA	CASSPLGQGEKGYTF	TGTGCCAGCAGCCCTCTAGGACAGGGGGAAAAAGGCTACACCTTC
NA	TRBJ1-2	TRBV5-1	NA	CASSLVQGTYGYTF	TGCGCCAGCAGCTTGGTACAGGGCACATATGGCTACACCTTC
TRBD1	TRBJ2-7	TRBV23-1	NA	CASSQSGTDYEQYF	TGCGCCAGCAGTCAATCCGGGACAGACTACGAGCAGTACTTC
NA	TRBJ1-5	TRBV30	few	CAWNTGHMSNQPQHF	TGTGCCTGGAACACAGGGCATATGAGCAATCAGCCCCAGCATTTT
NA	TRBJ1-5	TRBV30	NA	CAWSASRTGYSNQPQHF	TGTGCCTGGAGTGCTTCTCGGACGGGGTATAGCAATCAGCCCCAGCATTTT
TRBD1	TRBJ1-4	TRBV5-1	NA	CASSLTQGAVEKLFF	TGCGCCAGCAGCCTAACTCAGGGGGCCGTAGAAAAACTGTTTTTT
NA	TRBJ2-1	TRBV5-1	NA	CASSLRLNVDEQFF	TGCGCCAGCAGCTTGCGACTCAACGTCGATGAGCAGTTCTTC
TRBD2	TRBJ2-5	TRBV29-1	NA	CSVLLAGGRETQYF	TGCAGCGTTTTACTAGCGGGGGGGCGGGAGACCCAGTACTTC
NA	TRBJ1-2	TRBV9	NA	CASSAGTSYDGYTF	TGTGCCAGCAGCGCCGGGACAAGTTATGATGGCTACACCTTC
TRBD2	TRBJ2-3	TRBV6-6	NA	CASSPKGAGAEGTDTQYF	TGTGCCAGCAGTCCCAAGGGAGCGGGAGCCGAGGGTACAGATACGCAGTATTTT
TRBD1	TRBJ2-2	TRBV5-1	NA	CASSGQGADTGELFF	TGCGCCAGCAGCGGGCAGGGGGCGGACACCGGGGAGCTGTTTTTT
NA	TRBJ1-6	TRBV7-9	NA	CASSLAAGSPLHF	TGTGCCAGCAGCTTAGCCGCAGGGTCACCCCTCCACTTT
NA	TRBJ2-3	TRBV6-5	NA	CASSYWGVATDTQYF	TGTGCCAGCAGTTACTGGGGGGTGGCCACAGATACGCAGTATTTT
NA	TRBJ2-1	TRBV7-3	once	CASSSDPSNEQFF	TGTGCCAGCAGCTCAGACCCTAGTAATGAGCAGTTCTTC
TRBD1	TRBJ2-1	TRBV6-5	many	CASRSPGTGNNEQFF	TGTGCCAGCAGGTCTCCCGGGACAGGGAACAATGAGCAGTTCTTC
NA	TRBJ2-1	TRBV7-9	NA	CASSLVWAGGDSYNEQFF	TGTGCCAGCAGCTTAGTTTGGGCCGGGGGAGACTCCTACAATGAGCAGTTCTTC
NA	TRBJ1-5	TRBV2	NA	CASRRSGASYGSNQPQHF	TGTGCCAGCAGGAGGTCAGGGGCGTCGTATGGTAGCAATCAGCCCCAGCATTTT
NA	TRBJ2-7	TRBV7-8	NA	CASSLSTPPYEQYF	TGTGCCAGCAGCTTAAGTACACCTCCCTACGAGCAGTACTTC
TRBD1	TRBJ2-7	TRBV6-2/TRBV6-3	NA	CASSRHAQGVSYEQYF	TGTGCCAGCAGTCGGCATGCACAGGGGGTGTCCTACGAGCAGTACTTC
NA	TRBJ1-1	TRBV4-2	NA	CASSQDAGDTEAFF	TGTGCCAGCAGCCAAGACGCAGGGGACACTGAAGCTTTCTTT
TRBD1	TRBJ2-1	TRBV19	NA	CASSTFPGQYNEQFF	TGTGCCAGTAGTACCTTTCCGGGACAGTACAATGAGCAGTTCTTC
TRBD1	TRBJ1-1	TRBV10-1	NA	CASRDSGTGEAFF	TGCGCCAGCAGAGACTCCGGGACAGGTGAAGCTTTCTTT
TRBD1	TRBJ1-1	TRBV5-1	NA	CASSRGQGKETEAFF	TGCGCCAGCAGCCGGGGACAGGGGAAGGAAACTGAAGCTTTCTTT
NA	TRBJ2-1	TRBV19	NA	CASSERREQFF	TGTGCCAGTAGTGAGCGGCGCGAGCAGTTCTTC
TRBD2	TRBJ2-3	TRBV5-4	NA	CASSFGGTSDSTDTQYF	TGTGCCAGCAGCTTCGGCGGGACTAGCGATAGCACAGATACGCAGTATTTT
NA	TRBJ2-3	TRBV21-1	once	CASSKGGIDTQYF	TGTGCCAGCAGCAAAGGGGGCATCGATACGCAGTATTTT
NA	TRBJ2-5	TRBV15	NA	CATSRRQAETQYF	TGTGCCACCAGCCGGCGACAGGCGGAGACCCAGTACTTC
TRBD2	TRBJ2-7	TRBV3-1/TRBV3-2	NA	CASSQRLAGAYEQYF	TGTGCCAGCAGCCAGAGACTAGCGGGGGCCTACGAGCAGTACTTC
TRBD2	TRBJ2-5	TRBV5-6	once	CASSRGEETQYF	TGTGCCAGCTCGCGGGGGGAAGAGACCCAGTACTTC
TRBD2	TRBJ2-3	TRBV9	NA	CASSAWTSGNTDTQYF	TGTGCCAGCAGCGCGTGGACTAGCGGGAACACAGATACGCAGTATTTT
NA	TRBJ2-5	TRBV5-1	NA	CASSSPDRAKAQETQYF	TGCGCCAGCAGCTCCCCGGACAGAGCCAAGGCACAAGAGACCCAGTACTTC
NA	TRBJ2-7	TRBV5-6	once	CASSFAGYEQYF	TGTGCCAGCAGCTTTGCAGGGTACGAGCAGTACTTC
TRBD1	TRBJ1-1	TRBV23-1	NA	CASSHSVGGEGFF	TGCGCCAGCAGTCACTCTGTAGGGGGCGAGGGTTTCTTT
NA	TRBJ2-7	TRBV30	NA	CAWRGAGQYAKMIF	TGTGCCTGGAGGGGAGCTGGACAGTACGCAAAAATGATCTTC
TRBD1	TRBJ1-1	TRBV6-2/TRBV6-3	NA	CASSARDRGTEAFF	TGTGCCAGCAGTGCCCGGGACAGGGGTACTGAAGCTTTCTTT
TRBD1	TRBJ1-1	TRBV5-1	once	CASSRRTGEVSEAFF	TGCGCCAGCAGCCGACGGACAGGGGAGGTCTCTGAAGCTTTCTTT
NA	TRBJ1-2	TRBV9	NA	CASSVRAGTGYTF	TGTGCCAGCAGCGTAAGGGCAGGGACAGGCTACACCTTC
NA	TRBJ2-1	TRBV5-1	NA	CASSVDNYNEQFF	TGCGCCAGCAGCGTAGACAACTACAATGAGCAGTTCTTC
TRBD1	TRBJ1-6	TRBV13	NA	CASSLGPGQVYNSPLHF	TGTGCCAGCAGCTTAGGCCCGGGACAGGTGTATAATTCACCCCTCCACTTT